These 4 T cell receptor beta chains originate from one sample sequenced in a study of high-grade serous ovarian cancer treatment subgroups. Some clones are missing from TCRdb's copy, which holds only in-frame ones; the method was immunoSEQ multiplex PCR. The sample has 10,000 to 13,000 clones, roughly 87% seen once; the top ten hold around 6.6%. Tumor samples were obtained before definitive surgery or chemotherapy. Material for sequencing was tumor tissue. The receptors come from a human donor with high-grade serous ovarian cancer.

V gene TRBV5-1 combines with J gene TRBJ2-2, with D unclear. Germline CDR1 reads SGHRS; CDR2 reads YFSETQ. This CDR3 is 17 amino acids long. Trimming removed 6 bases at V and 0 bases at J, with 18 bases between. For the CDR3, the DNA is TGCGCCAGCACCTTAAGGCCGTACGAGTCGAACACCGGGGAGCTGTTTTTT. Amino acid sequence: CASTLRPYESNTGELFF.

The chain recombines TRBV9 with TRBJ2-1; 9 nucleotides align to TRBD2. The CDR3 is 17 amino acids. The V gene end was trimmed by 1 base and the J gene end by 1 base; junction bases not matched to a gene: 6. In germline, CDR1 is SGDLS, CDR2 YYNGEE. In DNA form, the CDR3 reads TGTGCCAGCAGCGTAAGGTCTAGCGGGATTTCCTACAATGAGCAGTTCTTC. This encodes CASSVRSSGISYNEQFF.

The chain uses TRBV29-1 and TRBJ2-1; 9 bases are a match to TRBD2. CDR3 size: 17 residues. V lost 2 bases to trimming and J lost 4 bases; unmatched junction nucleotides: 12. CDR1 is SQVTM, CDR2 ANQGSEA, per germline. The CDR3 region is CSVELYGASGAYNEQFF. The CDR3 DNA is TGCAGCGTTGAACTCTATGGGGCTAGCGGGGCGTACAATGAGCAGTTCTTC.

The rearrangement uses TRBV29-1 and TRBJ1-1; D may be TRBD1 (5 bases). This CDR3 has 11 amino acids. CDR1 and CDR2 from the germline V gene are SQVTM and ANQGSEA. The germline V and J ends were trimmed by 2 bases and 11 bases, with 12 bases remaining between them. DNA for the CDR3: TGCAGCGTTGAAAAAGGGGCGGAGGCTTTCTTT. Residues: CSVEKGAEAFF.